This TCR beta chain appears in the sequencing data of a study of T cells in Graves' hyperthyroidism and ophthalmopathy. Study summary: It was at initial diagnosis, before any treatment, that peripheral blood was collected. General study findings and limits: Appearing also in blood were most of the thyroid clonotypes expanded above 0.001. The model forecast ophthalmopathy, anticipating it by a median approximately 6 months before onset.

With duration under 3 months, ophthalmopathy was active: Clinical Activity Score at least 3, NOSPECS at least 4. Between the trimmed V and J ends, which lost 2 bases and 0 bases, there was a span of 5 bases. This CDR3 is 12 amino acids long. In germline, CDR1 is GTSNPN, CDR2 SVGIG (reference sequence). Regions amplified from RNA transcripts were the TCR beta CDR3 regions. The primer set for the first-round RT-PCR of the TCR CDR3 was HTBI. TCRdb analysed the multiplex PCR reads with MiXCR anew, one entry per CDR3 protein. The data show about 400,000 distinct CDR3 sequences, with around an eighth seen just once and 25% to 30% held by the top ten. Worth noting for this clonotype: Its cognate antigen is unknown.

The gene calls are TRBV30 and TRBJ2-7; D is undetermined. The origin of this receptor is a middle-aged man with Graves' ophthalmopathy. The sample taken for sequencing was blood. CDR3 nucleotide sequence: TGTGCCTGGAGTTTCTTCTCCTACGAGCAGTACTTC. It codes for CAWSFFSYEQYF.